Listed below are T cell receptor beta chains from one sample, sequenced in a study of cytomegalovirus exposure and HLA in healthy donors. The assay was immunoSEQ multiplex PCR, and TCRdb's table has in-frame clones only and misses some. The sample includes over 100,000 clones, approximately 73% seen only once; the top ten take 8.4%. What was sequenced was PBMCs. The receptors derive from a man aged 40-49 years in good health and CMV-seronegative. The CDR3 runs from the conserved cysteine through the conserved F or W. Each record gives: clone size, V gene, J gene, D gene, CDR3 DNA, CDR3 protein. D genes are given only for firm matches. Not every row has a clone size; where given, it reads once, few, many or a size class.

.	TRBV7-2	TRBJ1-1	.	TGTGCCAGCAGCTTAGCGGGAGGGGGAGCTGAAGCTTTCTTT	CASSLAGGGAEAFF
once	TRBV7-2	TRBJ1-1	TRBD1	TGTGCCAGCAGCTTAGCTTCAGGGGGAGTTTCTGAAGCTTTCTTT	CASSLASGGVSEAFF
.	TRBV28	TRBJ2-2	.	TGTGCCAGCACGGGGGTCCTGTGGGACACCGGGGAGCTGTTTTTT	CASTGVLWDTGELFF
.	TRBV4-2	TRBJ2-3	TRBD2	TGTGCCAGCACCCCGTCGGGGACTAGCGACACAGATACGCAGTATTTT	CASTPSGTSDTDTQYF
.	TRBV5-4	TRBJ2-3	.	TGTGCCAGCAGCTCCCCGGGGAGGTTAGATACGCAGTATTTT	CASSSPGRLDTQYF
.	TRBV6-5	TRBJ1-1	TRBD1	TGTGCCAGCAGTTACTCGAGGGACAGGGAGAACACTGAAGCTTTCTTT	CASSYSRDRENTEAFF
.	TRBV29-1	TRBJ2-5	TRBD2	TGCAGCGTCGCTCTAGCGGGGCCCCAAGAGACCCAGTACTTC	CSVALAGPQETQYF
.	TRBV29-1	TRBJ1-1	.	TGCAGCGTTTCCGGGAGGATGAACACTGAAGCTTTCTTT	CSVSGRMNTEAFF
.	TRBV10-1	TRBJ2-1	.	TGCGCCAGCAGTGAGGGGGCGGAAAATGAGCAGTTCTTC	CASSEGAENEQFF
once	TRBV5-4	TRBJ1-4	TRBD1	TGTGCCAGCAGCATAGACAGGGGGCGCGAACTGTTTTTT	CASSIDRGRELFF
.	TRBV28	TRBJ1-4	TRBD1	TGTGCCAGCACCCCGGACAGGGGGCTTGAAAAACTGTTTTTT	CASTPDRGLEKLFF
.	TRBV7-9	TRBJ1-3	.	TGTGCCAGCAGCTTATCCCGGAGCTCTGGAAACACCATATATTTT	CASSLSRSSGNTIYF
.	TRBV11-2	TRBJ1-2	TRBD1	TGTGCCAGCAGCCTGGGACAGGGCTATGGCTACACCTTC	CASSLGQGYGYTF
.	TRBV5-4	TRBJ2-6	.	TGTGCCAGCAGAGGCGACAGCTCTGGGGCCAACGTCCTGACTTTC	CASRGDSSGANVLTF
.	TRBV2	TRBJ2-2	TRBD1	TGTGCCAGCAGTGCCGCATCCCCTGGACAGGGGGCCTCCACCGGGGAGCTGTTTTTT	CASSAASPGQGASTGELFF